The entry below gives a single T cell receptor (beta chain) sequence along with its context. The antigen is unknown. V lost 3 bases and J lost 9, with 15 bases in between. There are 14 residues in the CDR3. Germline CDR1 MNHEY, CDR2 SMNVEV (reference sequence). The data belong to a study of graft-versus-host responses after intestinal transplantation. About the study: Transplantation in recipients was multivisceral, liver-intestinal, or isolated intestinal. Once they had received anti-thymocyte globulin induction, all recipients took tacrolimus and steroids for about 3 years. The study's findings and limits: Detected in recipient marrow were GvH clones, some of which were first observed in ileum or blood.

Repertoires were generated with immunoSEQ multiplex PCR, while TCRdb's copy carries only in-frame clones and drops some. The repertoire holds about 110,000 clones, with 85% to 95% as singletons. This clonotype was obtained from a human donor who was the organ donor for an intestinal transplant. This sample comprised unstimulated CD8+ T cells sorted from spleen or lymph node cells, obtained before transplant. The gene calls are TRBV27 and TRBJ1-5, with D unclear. CDR3 region: CASSFGGGSGPQHF. In nucleotides, the CDR3 is TGTGCCAGCAGTTTTGGAGGCGGCAGCGGGCCCCAGCATTTT.